This entry lists 7 T cell receptor beta chains sequenced from one sample in a study of cytotoxic CD8 clonotypes in ibrutinib-treated CLL. Produced via immunoSEQ multiplex PCR; TCRdb's table is partial and in-frame only. The top ten hold nearly 35% of the sample, which has 11,000 to 15,000 clones, 50% to 55% seen once. Sequences were derived from PBMCs, sampled at an approximately 25-month disease-progression time point, from a patient treated with ibrutinib. The receptors here all came from a human donor with chronic lymphocytic leukemia.

In its sample, this clone was seen once. The chain joins TRBV5-4 to TRBJ1-2; D remains unclear. Germline values: CDR1 SGHNT, CDR2 YYREEE (reference sequence). The CDR3 runs to 14 residues. Trimming cost V 0 bases and J 2 bases, with 8 bases left between them. The CDR3 DNA is TGTGCCAGCAGCTTGGCCGTGGGAAACTATGGCTACACCTTC. Encoded protein: CASSLAVGNYGYTF. The whole variable domain, filled in from reference TRBV5-4 and TRBJ1-2, reads ETGVTQSPTHLIKTRGQQVTLRCSSQSGHNTVSWYQQALGQGPQFIFQYYREEENGRGNFPPRFSGLQFPNYSSELNVNALELDDSALYLCASSLAVGNYGYTFGSGTRLTVV.

The gene calls are TRBV2 and TRBJ2-1; TRBD1 or TRBD2 may be the D gene (5 bases each). The CDR3 covers 15 residues. The V gene lost 1 base and the J gene lost 8 bases, with 15 bases spanning the gap. Per the germline V gene, CDR1 is SNHLY and CDR2 is FYNNEI. The CDR3 spells CASSEVFRDDDEQFF. The CDR3, as DNA: TGTGCCAGCAGTGAAGTCTTCCGGGACGACGATGAGCAGTTCTTC.

This clone was seen a single time. The genes are TRBV27 and TRBJ2-6; the D is unclear. The CDR3 contains 15 residues. The ends were cut back, 4 bases at V and 1 base at J, with 8 bases in the middle. The germline V gene encodes CDR1 MNHEY and CDR2 SMNVEV (reference sequence). For the CDR3, the DNA is TGTGCCAGCAGTTCTGACGGTTCTGGGGCCAACGTCCTGACTTTC. It yields the protein CASSSDGSGANVLTF.

This chain uses TRBV5-6 with TRBJ1-2; no clear D gene. Germline V gene data show CDR1 as SGHDT and CDR2 as YYEEEE. Trimming took off 2 bases at V and 7 bases at J, with 15 bases between the two ends. The CDR3 consists of 14 residues. The CDR3 here is CASSFDTVYGGYTF. The DNA of the CDR3 is TGTGCCAGCAGCTTTGACACTGTATATGGTGGCTACACCTTC.

This clone was counted a few times. The chain recombines TRBV19 with TRBJ2-7; 7 positions match TRBD1. The germline V gene encodes CDR1 LNHDA and CDR2 SQIVND (reference sequence). V trimming: 3 bases; J trimming: 4 bases; junction bases outside the gene matches: 9. CDR3 length: 15 residues. CDR3 region: CASSIGQGVFYEQYF. DNA for the CDR3: TGTGCCAGTAGTATCGGGCAGGGGGTTTTTTACGAGCAGTACTTC. Full variable domain (remainder filled in from reference TRBV19 and TRBJ2-7): DGGITQSPKYLFRKEGQNVTLSCEQNLNHDAMYWYRQDPGQGLRLIYYSQIVNDFQKGDIAEGYSVSREKKESFPLTVTSAQKNPTAFYLCASSIGQGVFYEQYFGPGTRLTVT.

This clone has more than one count but fewer than ten. The chain carries TRBV6-6 and TRBJ1-5, with D possibly TRBD1 on 5 matching bases. The CDR3 length is 15 residues. The germline gives CDR1 MNHNY, CDR2 SVGAGI (reference sequence). V gave up 5 bases and J gave up 4 bases, with 15 bases separating them. The CDR3 sequence is CASSNGQGRNQPQHF. As DNA, the CDR3 is TGTGCCAGCAGTAATGGACAAGGTAGGAATCAGCCCCAGCATTTT.

There are a few counts of this clone. Other DNA variants within this sample encode the same CDR3. The V and J genes are TRBV11-2 and TRBJ1-3; 8 positions match TRBD1. V trimming: 1 base; J trimming: 0 bases; junction bases outside the gene matches: 5. The CDR3 runs 17 residues. Germline V gives CDR1 SGHAT, CDR2 FQNNGV. CDR3 DNA sequence: TGTGCCAGCAGCTTAGTCAGGGGGCATTTCTCTGGAAACACCATATATTTT. This codes for CASSLVRGHFSGNTIYF. The entire variable domain, with the rest obtained from reference TRBV11-2 and TRBJ1-3, is as follows: EAGVAQSPRYKIIEKRQSVAFWCNPISGHATLYWYQQILGQGPKLLIQFQNNGVVDDSQLPKDRFSAERLKGVDSTLKIQPAKLEDSAVYLCASSLVRGHFSGNTIYFGEGSWLTVV.